The entry below gives a single T cell receptor beta chain sequence along with its context. The antigen it binds to is not known. Base qualities are not provided; no much larger clone lies one nucleotide away. The immunoSEQ Assay was used to sequence TCRbeta CDR3 regions. After extraction, genomic DNA underwent amplification by bias-controlled multiplex PCR, followed by high-throughput sequencing. In the paper's pipeline: To quantify the absolute abundance of every unique TCRbeta CDR3 region, sequences were collapsed and filtered. T cell fraction was estimated by normalization of TCRbeta template counts to usable DNA, with usable DNA being measured through amplification of reference genes present in all nucleated cells. Repertoire TCRs were annotated as SARS-CoV-2-specific by exact matching of V gene, CDR3 amino acid sequence and J gene to a known reactive TCR set. The reference SARS-CoV-2 TCR set was obtained from MIRA and was filtered for enrichment in COVID-19-positive ImmuneCODE repertoires, whereby public or cross-reactive TCRs were removed. Based on the MIRA antigens, annotated TCRs were further analysed at the level of specific ORF or position within ORF. Breadth was defined as the number of annotated unique rearrangements divided by the total number of unique productive rearrangements, and depth was defined as the summed frequency of the annotated unique rearrangements. Group comparisons of TCR breadth used two-sided Wilcoxon rank-sum tests. This immuneACCESS table, as held by TCRdb, lists in-frame sequences with V and J called but not all clones. Of the missing ones, under half trace to an unresolved V gene in checked studies; the others have no known cause. V and J calls and clone size are as listed in that table; D and trimming were resolved from the DNA. This sample gives roughly 300,000 clones in total; roughly 90% of them show up just once. The ten most abundant clones make up approximately 5% of the sample.

The record originates from a study of Ad26.COV2.S vaccination and SARS-CoV-2 variants (dated by TCRdb to 2020 to 2023). In the study overall: Vaccine-arm donors were drawn from COV1001, a multicentre, randomized, double-blind, placebo-controlled phase I-IIa trial of Ad26.COV2.S in healthy adults. Ad26.COV2.S was administered intramuscularly at 5 x 10^10 or 1 x 10^11 viral particles, either as a single shot or as two shots given 56 days apart. Sequencing of the TCRbeta repertoire served to evaluate the specificity and breadth of SARS-CoV-2-reactive T cell receptors following Ad26.COV2.S vaccination. A total of around 32 samples were included in the TCR-sequenced set, comprising around 19 Ad26.COV2.S vaccine recipients, 5 placebo recipients and 8 SARS-CoV-2 convalescent individuals. Trial participants were randomized into five groups of five, in which low-dose or high-dose Ad26.COV2.S was given once or twice, or placebo was given on both occasions. Investigators remained blinded to trial group allocation during experiments and outcome assessment.

The sample's treatment or condition label, decoded: 19 received Ad26.COV2.S at low or high dose, single or two shots; several received placebo; per-sample allocation not given. Repertoires of vaccine and placebo recipients were sequenced from samples collected on day 63 after the first injection. Between 29 July and 7 August 2020, Cohort 1b enrolled around 25 adults aged 18-55 years at one site in Boston, USA. As a vaccine, Ad26.COV2.S was a replication-incompetent adenovirus type 26 vector that expressed a prefusion-stabilized SARS-CoV-2 spike protein derived from the original Wuhan strain. CDR3 length: 15 amino acids, cysteine to phenylalanine. Only CDR3 DNA is held: 45 bases, read in frame from base 1. The germline ends are 17 bases apart after V is trimmed by 5 bases and J by 3 bases. The germline V gene (reference sequence) provides CDR1 MNHEY and CDR2 SMNVEV. Overall study outcomes, separate from this receptor: Higher spike-specific TCR breadth was observed in Ad26.COV2.S recipients than in placebo recipients (P = 0.0014). After vaccination, spike-specific CD8+ and CD4+ T cell responses were reported to show substantial breadth. Comparing responses between vaccine doses or regimens was not something the study was powered to do. Non-spike TCR breadth was comparable between vaccine and placebo recipients, consistent with the vaccine containing only spike. It was noted by the authors that total T cell responses may have been underestimated by the TCR breadth and depth analyses.

This clonotype originated in a person aged 18-65 years who received the Ad26.COV2.S COVID-19 vaccine or a placebo. Recombination linked TRBV27 to TRBJ2-7, with the D gene uncertain. This material consisted of peripheral blood, taken in a trial of Ad26.COV2.S vaccine versus placebo. The CDR3 region: CASSPFPTASYEQYF. The DNA sequence is as follows: TGTGCCAGCAGTCCATTTCCGACTGCTAGCTACGAGCAGTACTTC.